This record looks at one TCR beta chain sequence and its context. This clone has only a few counts. Its antigen is currently not known. No base quality values were provided; no much bigger clone lies one nucleotide off. These data originate in a study of PD-1 blockade in classical Hodgkin lymphoma (dated by TCRdb to the early 2020s). About the full investigation: Nivolumab dosing was 3 mg/kg intravenously every 2 weeks, continuing until either disease progression or unacceptable toxicity. A peripheral blood immune signature of response to PD-1 blockade in classical Hodgkin lymphoma was defined using TCR beta sequencing and CyTOF.

CDR3 length: 13 amino acids, cysteine to phenylalanine. The sequence is cut down to CDR3 DNA, 39 bases in frame from base 1. Trimming at the junction amounts to 4 bases on V and 4 bases on J, and the germline ends lie 9 bases apart. From the germline V gene, CDR1 is SGHRS and CDR2 is YFSETQ. This specimen's time point label, per the study, means: cycle 4 day 1 (C4D1), after 5 to 7 weeks of nivolumab. Relapse after autologous stem cell transplantation had occurred in all trial patients, and cohorts A, B and C were distinguished by prior brentuximab vedotin exposure. CD4+ T cells were purified from thawed PBMCs by magnetic negative selection with a Miltenyi CD4+ T cell isolation kit. The trial cohort was composed of around 60 patients with relapsed/refractory classical Hodgkin lymphoma, for whom complete response, partial response or progressive disease was recorded as best overall response. Trial patients were treated with single-agent nivolumab in the multi-cohort phase II CheckMate 205 trial. An independent review committee assessed best overall response using the 2007 International Working Group response criteria. PBMCs from the trial were collected at three points: immediately before nivolumab initiation (C1D1), and during therapy at cycle 2 day 1 and cycle 4 day 1. Peripheral blood was collected in 8 mL Vacutainer Cell Preparation Tubes, from which PBMCs were isolated by centrifugation and then cryopreserved. Purified CD4+ and CD8+ fractions were prepared only for cases in which an additional PBMC sample was available. Magnetically labelled cells were removed on LS columns in a quadroMACS separator, and the flow-through was collected as the purified fraction.

The full study reports these points: The study was restricted to a single clinical trial cohort, and the causes of repertoire differences, possibly disease activity or prior therapy, were left undefined. Diversity was lower in patients who began nivolumab less than 1 year after ASCT, so these patients were left out of later analyses to avoid confounding by immune reconstitution. By C4D1, a significant rise was seen in CD4+ TCR diversity but not in CD8+ TCR diversity (p=0.0027 vs p=0.16), and the rise was most apparent among complete responders (p=0.02). Trial patients achieving complete response had baseline diversity similar to newly diagnosed patients, whereas partial responders and progressors had significantly lower diversity. Baseline TCR diversity was reported as lower in newly diagnosed patients than in healthy donors, and lower still in relapsed/refractory patients.

Genomic DNA was extracted with the Qiagen DNeasy kit from unsorted PBMCs and from negatively selected CD4+ and CD8+ fractions. Amplification of TCR beta CDR3 regions was done by immunoSEQ multiplex PCR with primers that anneal to V and J segments. A synthetic immune receptor repertoire was used to minimize amplification bias, and any remaining bias was removed computationally after sequencing. The original pipeline was this. Repertoire diversity was quantified as the Shannon entropy index using custom Python scripts. The unsorted, CD4+ and CD8+ repertoires were each analyzed separately, with the exception of combined analyses, where CD4+ and CD8+ sequences were merged in silico. A clone was considered expanded if an increase in frequency of at least 2-fold after treatment relative to C1D1 was found, and a pseudocount of 0.5 was applied to clones undetected at baseline. Clones with 0 or 1 copy at C1D1 were classified as singleton clones, and clones with 2 or more copies were classified as non-singleton clones. Clones expanded in unsorted samples were annotated as CD4+, CD8+ or unknown by matching protein sequences in sorted samples from the same patient. Diversity changes from C1D1 to C4D1 were tested in paired samples using Wilcoxon tests. Not all clones reach the TCRdb copy of this immuneACCESS table, which keeps in-frame sequences only. Checked studies attribute under half of the gap to unresolved V genes and leave the rest unexplained. V and J calls and clone size are as listed in that table; D and trimming were resolved from the DNA. This sample gives about 30,000 clones in total; approximately 80% of them show up just once. Of the sample, less than 0.65% falls within the top ten clones.

In this chain, TRBV5-1 is recombined with TRBJ2-1; TRBD1 might be the D gene, on 6 matching bases. The material sequenced was CD4+ T cells from blood, taken before the fourth cycle of nivolumab. This TCR came from a human donor with classical Hodgkin lymphoma. The nucleotides read TGCGCCAGCAGCCCAGGGGCTTACAATGAGCAGTTCTTC. This yields the protein CASSPGAYNEQFF. The variable domain in full, with residues beyond the CDR3 obtained from the reference TRBV5-1 and TRBJ2-1 genes, is KAGVTQTPRYLIKTRGQQVTLSCSPISGHRSVSWYQQTPGQGLQFLFEYFSETQRNKGNFPGRFSGRQFSNSRSEMNVSTLELGDSALYLCASSPGAYNEQFFGPGTRLTVL.